These 9 T cell receptor beta chains were sequenced from one sample in a study of cytotoxic CD8 clonotypes in ibrutinib-treated CLL. Produced via immunoSEQ multiplex PCR; TCRdb's table is partial and in-frame only. Here the sample spans tens of thousands of clones, more than 75% being singletons. Specimen: PBMCs, collected after 12 months of ibrutinib treatment. The origin of the receptors is a human donor with chronic lymphocytic leukemia.

A few counts support this clone. The chain combines TRBV7-9 with TRBJ1-1, with D tentatively TRBD1 (6 bases). The CDR3 is 13 amino acids. CDR1 is SEHNR and CDR2 is FQNEAQ in the germline V gene (reference sequence). Trimming left V 11 bases short and J 0 bases short, with 13 bases between. The CDR3 DNA is TGTGCCTCTGGGGGGCGGTTGAACACTGAAGCTTTCTTT. This gives the protein CASGGRLNTEAFF.

The chain has TRBV29-1 and TRBJ1-1; the D is unclear. Trimming stripped 1 base from V and 5 bases from J, with 11 bases between. CDR1 and CDR2 from the germline V gene are SQVTM and ANQGSEA. The CDR3 spans 13 residues. The DNA for the CDR3 is TGCAGCGTTGAAGGTCGGTTTGGGACTGAAGCTTTCTTT. This translates into CSVEGRFGTEAFF. Full variable domain (outside the CDR3, taken from reference TRBV29-1 and TRBJ1-1): SAVISQKPSRDICQRGTSLTIQCQVDSQVTMMFWYRQQPGQSLTLIATANQGSEATYESGFVIDKFPISRPNLTFSTLTVSNMSPEDSSIYLCSVEGRFGTEAFFGQGTRLTVV.

The chain couples TRBV5-1 to TRBJ1-2; D uncertain. This CDR3 contains 13 residues. The V gene lost 0 bases and the J gene lost 6 bases, with 9 bases spanning the gap. CDR1 is SGHRS and CDR2 is YFSETQ in the germline V gene. This chain's CDR3 is CASSLAGNHGYTF. In nucleotides, the CDR3 is TGCGCCAGCAGCTTGGCCGGCAACCATGGCTACACCTTC.

This chain uses TRBV7-2 with TRBJ2-7, with TRBD1 matching 11 bases. The CDR3 sequence is 15 residues long. V lost 0 bases, J lost 4 bases, and 2 bases stayed unmatched. Germline lookup yields CDR1 SGHTA and CDR2 FQGNSA. The CDR3 loop is CASSLAGTGGYEQYF. DNA for the CDR3: TGTGCCAGCAGCTTAGCCGGGACAGGGGGATACGAGCAGTACTTC. Using reference TRBV7-2 and TRBJ2-7 for the parts outside the CDR3, the full variable domain is GAGVSQSPSNKVTEKGKDVELRCDPISGHTALYWYRQSLGQGLEFLIYFQGNSAPDKSGLPSDRFSAERTGGSVSTLTIQRTQQEDSAVYLCASSLAGTGGYEQYFGPGTRLTVT.

V gene TRBV6-4 combines with J gene TRBJ2-2; D gene uncertain. This CDR3 is 15 amino acids long. Germline CDR1 is MRHNA and CDR2 is SNTAGT. The ends were cut back, 6 bases at V and 0 bases at J, with 11 bases in the middle. The CDR3 DNA sequence: TGTGCCAGCAGCCCCACAGAATCGAACACCGGGGAGCTGTTTTTT. It yields the protein CASSPTESNTGELFF.

The chain uses TRBV28 and TRBJ2-7; D gene uncertain. The ends were cut back, 5 bases at V and 2 bases at J, with 10 bases in the middle. The CDR3 is made up of 13 amino acids. Per the germline V gene, CDR1 is MDHEN and CDR2 is SYDVKM. The CDR3 spells CASSPPGTYEQYF. Written as DNA, the CDR3 is TGTGCCAGCAGTCCCCCGGGCACCTACGAGCAGTACTTC.

The gene calls are TRBV18 and TRBJ2-1; a possible D gene is TRBD2 (5 bases). This CDR3 contains 13 residues. The germline V and J ends were trimmed by 0 bases and 9 bases, with 9 bases remaining between them. CDR1 and CDR2 from the germline V gene are KGHSH and LQKENI. CDR3 region: CASSPPDAGEQFF. The CDR3 bases are TGTGCCAGCTCACCACCGGACGCGGGTGAGCAGTTCTTC.

This clone occurred once. The DNA of the CDR3 is TGTGCCAGCAGCCACGTGACAGGGGCGGGGGATACGCAGTATTTT. Its translation is CASSHVTGAGDTQYF. The chain recombines TRBV11-1 with TRBJ2-3; 8 nucleotides match TRBD1. The germline V gene has CDR1 SGHAT and CDR2 FQDESV (reference sequence). The V segment lost 5 bases and the J segment 6 bases; nucleotides outside the gene matches: 10. The CDR3 runs to 15 residues. Variable domain in full (rest from reference TRBV11-1 and TRBJ2-3): EAEVAQSPRYKITEKSQAVAFWCDPISGHATLYWYRQILGQGPELLVQFQDESVVDDSQLPKDRFSAERLKGVDSTLKIQPAELGDSAMYLCASSHVTGAGDTQYFGPGTRLTVL.

This rearrangement joins TRBV5-8 to TRBJ1-1, with D tentatively TRBD1 (5 bases). Looked up from germline, CDR1 is SGHTS and CDR2 is YDEGEE. Trimming took off 6 bases at V and 0 bases at J, with 15 bases between the two ends. This CDR3 comprises 15 residues. The CDR3 bases are TGTGCCAGCAACCAGTGGTGGGGGATGAACACTGAAGCTTTCTTT. This sequence encodes CASNQWWGMNTEAFF.